The following is a TCR beta chain sequence with its context. Antigen unknown. This entry belongs to a study of T cell responses to AZD1222 COVID-19 vaccine. Turning to the study itself: Combined were second doses at about 4 or about 12 weeks. Study conclusions and caveats: Increases in Spike-specific TCR breadth and depth were seen after two AZD1222 doses. The CD4 TCRs associated with vaccination extended across spike and predominated at 160-218 and 743-854.

Generated by immunoSEQ multiplex PCR, the TCRdb table keeps only in-frame clones and is missing some. The table records about 170,000 clones, roughly nine tenths of them present only once. V lost 4 bases, J lost 7 bases, and 14 bases lay in between. The CDR3 is made up of 14 amino acids. Germline assignment: CDR1 MNHEY and CDR2 SMNVEV (reference sequence). The material sequenced was peripheral blood, taken on day 0 of AZD1222 vaccination. This sequence was found in an adult in good health. The gene calls are TRBV27 and TRBJ1-5, with D maybe TRBD1 (6 bases). The DNA of the CDR3 is TGTGCCAGCAGTTCCGGACAGATTAGGCAGCCCCAGCATTTT. This gives the protein CASSSGQIRQPQHF.